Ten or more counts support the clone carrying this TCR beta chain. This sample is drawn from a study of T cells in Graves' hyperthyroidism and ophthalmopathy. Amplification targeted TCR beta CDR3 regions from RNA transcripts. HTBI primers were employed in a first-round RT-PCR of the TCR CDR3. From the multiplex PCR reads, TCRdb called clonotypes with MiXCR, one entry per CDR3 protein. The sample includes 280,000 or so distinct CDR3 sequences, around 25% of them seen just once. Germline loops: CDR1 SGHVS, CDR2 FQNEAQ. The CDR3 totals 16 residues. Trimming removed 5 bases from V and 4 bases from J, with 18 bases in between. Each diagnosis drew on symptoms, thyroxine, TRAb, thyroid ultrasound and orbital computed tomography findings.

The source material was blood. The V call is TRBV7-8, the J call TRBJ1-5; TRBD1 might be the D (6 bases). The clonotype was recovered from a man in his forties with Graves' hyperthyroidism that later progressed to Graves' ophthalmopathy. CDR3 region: CASSRKNRAENQPQHF. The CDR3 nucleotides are TGTGCCAGCAGCCGGAAAAACAGGGCAGAGAATCAGCCCCAGCATTTT.